This T cell receptor (beta chain) was obtained from a study of radiation and T cells in renal cell carcinoma. As to this clone: Its specificity is unknown.

Time point in this sample: blood 4 weeks post-SBRT, at nephrectomy. As to treatment: 15 Gy SBRT to primary tumor, nephrectomy 4 weeks later. Nephrectomy followed 15 Gy stereotactic body radiation by 4 weeks. General study results and limits: Top tumor clonotypes rose in blood 2 weeks post-radiation, then contracted. No pretreatment tumor biopsies were available for baseline clonotypes.

With 1 base clipped from V and 4 bases from J, the junction kept 3 bases outside the gene matches. The CDR3 has 16 residues. The V gene's germline CDR1 is MNHNS and CDR2 SASEGT. Clones were sequenced by immunoSEQ multiplex PCR, and TCRdb holds only the in-frame ones, with some missing. The sample has about 170,000 clones; roughly nine tenths are singletons. This receptor was identified in a woman aged 45-65 years with renal cell carcinoma. The V gene is TRBV6-1, the J gene TRBJ1-6; TRBD1 aligns across 8 bases. The sample consisted of blood, taken from a patient whose treatment included radiotherapy and nephrectomy. CDR3 sequence reads: CASSEEDRAYNSPLHF. CDR3 in DNA: TGTGCCAGCAGTGAAGAGGACAGGGCATATAATTCACCCCTCCACTTT.